One T cell receptor beta chain is described in this entry. The target antigen is unknown. CDR3 length: 15 amino acids. With 11 bases clipped from V and 0 bases from J, the junction kept 10 bases outside the gene matches. Germline assignment: CDR1 MNHEY and CDR2 SMNVEV (reference sequence). These data are taken from a study of cytomegalovirus exposure and HLA in healthy donors. The study's findings and limits: Researchers catalogued approximately 160 TCR beta chains as cytomegalovirus-associated. The tendency of first-cohort TCR clusters to co-occur in the 120 or so validation repertoires was the finding of a later analysis.

The method was immunoSEQ multiplex PCR; TCRdb's version includes in-frame clones alone and lacks a portion of them. The table records hundreds of thousands of clones, around 86% of them present only once. The rearrangement links TRBV27 to TRBJ2-1; TRBD2 matches at 7 bases. The clonotype originates from a young woman in good health and CMV-seropositive. Sequences were obtained from PBMCs. The DNA of the CDR3 is TGTGCCCCTCCGCGGCGGGAGTGCTCCTACAATGAGCAGTTCTTC. Residues: CAPPRRECSYNEQFF.